Detailed here is one TCR beta chain. The antigen is undetermined. These data are taken from a study of cytomegalovirus exposure and HLA in healthy donors. Broader study findings: Usually a TCR sequence was rare, but some public TCRs were found in many donors. The TCR clusters that emerged in the first cohort tended, a later analysis found, to co-occur in the 95 to 150 validation repertoires. Researchers counted around 170 TCR beta chains as cytomegalovirus-associated.

The J segment lost 4 bases and the V segment lost 3 bases, leaving 8 bases of the junction unmatched. The CDR3 sequence is 15 residues long. Germline CDR1 is KGHSH and CDR2 is LQKENI. Clones were read by immunoSEQ multiplex PCR, and TCRdb kept only the in-frame ones, dropping some. Counted here are approximately 170,000 clones, over 80% occurring once; the ten biggest clones make up 2% to 2.5%. The sample comprised PBMCs. The J gene is TRBJ1-2, the V gene TRBV18, with 7 bases aligning to TRBD1. The origin of this receptor is a man aged 25-40 years in good health and CMV-seropositive. CDR3 region: CASSPFGTAFYGYTF. CDR3 DNA sequence: TGTGCCAGCTCACCGTTCGGGACAGCTTTCTATGGCTACACCTTC.